This TCR beta chain was recovered during a study of CD8 T cells in ankylosing spondylitis (dated by TCRdb to 2016 to 2017). Looking at the study overall: The study set out to find disease-linked TCR variants by profiling T cell receptor beta repertoires in ankylosing spondylitis patients and healthy donors. Samples of peripheral blood were taken, and for ankylosing spondylitis patients, synovial fluid was collected as well. The full study cohort was made up of about 24 ankylosing spondylitis patients and 108 healthy donors. What the study reported, not specific to this receptor: A TCR beta motif of fewer than 10 highly homologous amino acid variants appeared characteristic of blood from ankylosing spondylitis patients. In peripheral blood, the disease-linked clones were found at relatively low frequencies and had a CD8+ phenotype. Some TCR beta motif variants had previously been reported in synovial fluid and blood of reactive arthritis patients, which suggested common disease-initiation mechanisms. Significant enrichment of the disease-linked clones was reported in matched synovial fluid samples from ankylosing spondylitis patients.

Sequenced using an Illumina HiSeq 2500. Quantitative 5'-RACE with molecular barcodes was the method used to prepare the TCR beta libraries. On the study's bioinformatics: Disease-linked TCR variants were identified with a new computational method built on a probabilistic model of VDJ rearrangement. Using fastp at Q25 and MiXCR, TCRdb reprocessed the public reads and kept productive beta chains. Rows are unified per CDR3 protein, each entry keeping the most common DNA and genes. TCRdb, not the original authors, processed these V and J calls. The sample yields 350,000 or so distinct CDR3 sequences; roughly 15% were counted once. Clones ranked in the top ten supply 0.85% to 1.4% of the sample. V lost 1 base and J lost 4 bases; the stretch between them is 10 bases long. CDR1 and CDR2 were assigned from the germline V gene (reference sequence) as SEHNR and FQNEAQ. Measured from the cysteine to the phenylalanine, the CDR3 is 14 residues long. The read is trimmed to its CDR3 DNA, 42 bases read in frame from base 1.

Remarks on this clonotype: Its cognate antigen has yet to be identified. Base quality data are lacking; no much larger clone is found one base away.

Recombination joined TRBV7-9 with TRBJ1-1; no D gene call is confident. The receptor's source is a male donor with ankylosing spondylitis or in good health (not recorded which). Material: blood, either unsorted or a sorted T cell fraction (not recorded which). The nucleotide sequence is TGTGCCAGCAGCTTAGAATGGGTGACCACTGAAGCTTTCTTT. Its protein reads: CASSLEWVTTEAFF.